Listed below are T cell receptor beta chains from one sample, sequenced in a study of blood T cell repertoires in COVID-19. The assay was immunoSEQ multiplex PCR, and TCRdb's table has in-frame clones only and misses some. The sample carries around 52,000 clones, 80% to 90% recorded once. The sequenced sample consisted of peripheral blood. Receptors were obtained from a human donor in a cohort sampled during active COVID-19. CDR3s leave out the opening cysteine and the closing phenylalanine or tryptophan. Rows may omit the clone size; those that give it use once, few, many or a size class.

clone size	V gene	J gene	CDR3 protein
.	TRBV2	TRBJ2-6	ASSWAGSSGANVLT
.	TRBV30	TRBJ2-3	AWSVGAGRDTQY
.	TRBV24-1	TRBJ2-2	ATRTTGGELF
.	TRBV30	TRBJ2-1	AWSLPSGRNEQF
few	TRBV6-5	TRBJ1-5	ASSYSRWSHQPQH
hyperexpanded	TRBV14	TRBJ2-7	ASSQRGREQY
.	TRBV30	TRBJ2-3	ACKRQGVYTDTQY
.	TRBV4-2	TRBJ2-5	ASSPGGVQETQY
.	TRBV19	TRBJ1-6	ASRDSNSPLH
.	TRBV24-1	TRBJ2-2	ATSALGLLNTGELF
once	TRBV30	TRBJ1-1	AWSVGVVRGRGTEAF
.	TRBV27	TRBJ1-1	ASSRPGTGNTEAF
.	TRBV19	TRBJ1-4	ASTQPGQGAPNEKLF
.	TRBV29-1	TRBJ1-3	SVQRGNTIY
few	TRBV2	TRBJ1-4	ASSEGTGSNEKLF
.	TRBV30	TRBJ1-1	AGGGFAGEIAF
.	TRBV2	TRBJ2-2	ASRPTGGGGELF
.	TRBV9	TRBJ2-4	ASNKGGTGSNIQY
.	TRBV5-1	TRBJ2-4	ASSAQAGAKNIQY
.	TRBV3-1/TRBV3-2	TRBJ1-1	ASSQNSGDTEAF
.	TRBV9	TRBJ2-3	ASSVDAGGPVGWRTDTQY
.	TRBV6-1	TRBJ1-1	ASSDSPNTEAF
.	TRBV24-1	TRBJ2-3	ATSDGQGTDTQY
.	TRBV6-5	TRBJ2-1	ASSSQPGEQF
.	TRBV5-1	TRBJ1-4	ASRVGQGDEKLF
.	TRBV11-2	TRBJ2-3	ASSLAGGSTDTQY
.	TRBV30	TRBJ2-3	AWSTLAGGPDTQY
.	TRBV12-3/TRBV12-4	TRBJ2-2	ASGQTNTGELF
.	TRBV5-1	TRBJ2-7	ASSLGAGLIYEQY
few	TRBV11-2	TRBJ1-3	ASSPTTGQGGSGNTIY
.	TRBV5-4	TRBJ1-1	ASSFGQGALTEAF
.	TRBV6-4	TRBJ2-5	ASSVSSGGAQETQY
.	TRBV9	TRBJ2-4	ASSVEAGGPFNGNIQY
.	TRBV3-1/TRBV3-2	TRBJ2-3	ASSQRPTRDTQY
.	TRBV28	TRBJ2-7	ASSASGQVSGEQY
.	TRBV7-9	TRBJ1-1	ASSTGQGWTEAF
few	TRBV10-3	TRBJ1-6	AISPTGAENSPLH
few	TRBV12-3/TRBV12-4	TRBJ2-7	ASSRVGGEQY
.	TRBV2	TRBJ1-2	ARQGVANYGYT
.	TRBV9	TRBJ1-2	ASSVARDSHYGYT
.	TRBV7-2	TRBJ1-5	ASSPLRGQPQH
.	TRBV5-8	TRBJ1-2	ASRPDSHGYT
.	TRBV2	TRBJ2-3	ASRDRITDTQY
.	TRBV19	TRBJ2-7	ASSAGFYEQY
once	TRBV28	TRBJ1-1	ALTSRGREAF
.	TRBV7-9	TRBJ2-7	ASSSGTSGGEQY
few	TRBV19	TRBJ1-5	ASSIGFRGNHRSQPQH
.	TRBV6-5	TRBJ2-7	ASEPSQGAYEQY
.	TRBV18	TRBJ1-2	ASSRQENYGYT
.	TRBV5-4	TRBJ2-1	ASSTRERGSYNEQF
.	TRBV27	TRBJ1-1	ASSSRIGGGTEAF